The present TCR beta chain was sequenced within a study of T cells in Graves' hyperthyroidism and ophthalmopathy. Based on clinical symptoms, serum thyroxine and TRAb, thyroid ultrasound and orbital computed tomography, diagnoses were reached. In its sample, this clonotype was seen a few times. Its antigen is unidentified. TCR beta CDR3 regions were amplified from RNA transcripts. TCR CDR3 underwent first-round RT-PCR with the HTBI primer set. Each CDR3 protein is one row after TCRdb ran MiXCR on the multiplex PCR reads. Of approximately 530,000 distinct CDR3 sequences in the sample, 15% to 20% were seen once. CDR1 and CDR2 (germline): SGHRS, YFSETQ. V lost 2 bases and J lost 4; bases outside the gene matches: 6. The CDR3 is 15 amino acids. Whole-study findings and limits: The blood repertoire included most of the expanded thyroid clonotypes above 0.001.

This TCR was recovered from a man aged 40-49 years with Graves' ophthalmopathy. Sample: blood. The genes are TRBV5-1 and TRBJ2-1; 7 bases align to TRBD1. CDR3 protein: CASSFRGPPYNEQFF. CDR3 in DNA: TGCGCCAGCAGCTTTAGGGGGCCCCCTTACAATGAGCAGTTCTTC.